Presented here are 27 T cell receptor beta chains from one specimen sequenced in a study of shared clonotypes between healthy human individuals. Terminally differentiated effector memory CD45RA+ cells were excluded from the naive CD8 cells, which were CD45RO-negative and positively selected for CCR7. Here immunoSEQ multiplex PCR was the method, and the copy in TCRdb shows in-frame clones only, minus some. This sample yields approximately 1.9 million clones, of which approximately 92% are seen a single time; less than 2% belongs to the top ten. The specimen was naive CD8+ T cells from PBMCs. The receptor set was obtained from a man aged 18-30 years in good health. Some clones in this sample may be carry-over from other donors' samples.

The chain is built from TRBV11-3 and TRBJ2-7; maybe TRBD2 (6 bases). The V gene lost 5 bases and the J gene lost 5 bases, with 25 bases spanning the gap. Germline-derived CDR1 and CDR2 are SGHNT and YENEEA. This CDR3 is built from 17 residues. CDR3 sequence (DNA): TGTGCCAGCAGCCCCTCCGTAGAGACTAGACATTCCCACGAGCAGTACTTC. It specifies CASSPSVETRHSHEQYF.

The rearrangement uses TRBV2 and TRBJ2-1; D unclear. The V end lost 6 bases, the J end lost 7 bases, and 4 bases lay between the germline ends. CDR3 length: 10 residues. Germline V gene lookup returns CDR1 SNHLY and CDR2 FYNNEI. This chain's CDR3 is CASRMNEQFF. The DNA for the CDR3 is TGTGCCAGCAGGATGAATGAGCAGTTCTTC.

In its sample, this clone was seen a few times. Here the CDR3 DNA reads TGTGCCAGCCATGGGACAGGGAGTGAAAAACTGTTTTTT. It translates to CASHGTGSEKLFF. The rearrangement links TRBV7-9 to TRBJ1-4, with 9 bases lining up with TRBD1. The trim removed 8 bases at V and 7 bases at J, leaving 5 bases unmatched. Germline lookup yields CDR1 SEHNR and CDR2 FQNEAQ (reference sequence). This CDR3 is 13 amino acids long.

This rearrangement joins TRBV4-3 to TRBJ2-3; 12 positions agree with TRBD2. Looked up from germline, CDR1 is LGHNA and CDR2 is YSLEER. The CDR3 sequence is 20 residues long. J lost 2 bases, V lost 2 bases, and 14 bases had no gene match. CDR3 in DNA: TGCGCCAGCAGCCAAAAATTGCCTAGCGGGAGGGAAACCTTCACAGATACGCAGTATTTT. Translated: CASSQKLPSGRETFTDTQYF.

This clone appeared a single time. V is TRBV10-3 and J is TRBJ2-2; 11 nucleotides align to TRBD2. This CDR3 region has 18 residues. The germline CDR1 and CDR2 sequences are ENHRY and SYGVKD. V was pared by 2 bases and J by 4 bases, with 9 bases of the junction left unmatched. The CDR3 sequence is CAISEVLLAGDSTGELFF. DNA of the CDR3: TGTGCCATCAGTGAGGTCTTACTAGCGGGAGATAGCACCGGGGAGCTGTTTTTT.

The chain has TRBV11-2 and TRBJ2-7, with a weak D call TRBD2 (7 bases). Germline loops: CDR1 SGHAT, CDR2 FQNNGV. V was clipped by 2 bases and J by 5 bases, with 19 bases between them. The CDR3 sequence is 16 residues long. The CDR3 region has the DNA TGTGCCAGCAGCTTAAGAGGGGGGGCTATTGTCCACGAGCAGTACTTC. It translates to CASSLRGGAIVHEQYF.

The chain employs TRBV5-6 and TRBJ1-1, with D perhaps TRBD1 (5 bases). Germline loops: CDR1 SGHDT, CDR2 YYEEEE. The V end was cut by 4 bases, the J end by 8 bases, with 18 bases between. This CDR3 is 14 amino acids long. Written as DNA, the CDR3 is TGTGCCAGCAGCCTCGGGACCTTAGGGCCGGAAGCTTTCTTT. Translation: CASSLGTLGPEAFF.

This chain links TRBV25-1 with TRBJ1-4; D is perhaps TRBD1 (5 bases). CDR1 MGHDK and CDR2 SYGVNS come from the germline V gene. Trimming removed 0 bases from V and 8 bases from J, with 13 bases in between. This CDR3 is built from 15 residues. This CDR3 reads CASSEYWDGPEKLFF. CDR3 sequence (DNA): TGTGCCAGCAGTGAATATTGGGACGGACCGGAAAAACTGTTTTTT.

This chain connects TRBV27 to TRBJ1-2; 8 bases line up with TRBD1. This CDR3 comprises 15 residues. Germline lookup yields CDR1 MNHEY and CDR2 SMNVEV (reference sequence). The V segment lost 4 bases and the J segment 1 base; nucleotides outside the gene matches: 5. The DNA of the CDR3 is TGTGCCAGCAGTTCCGCAGGGGGCGTTAACTATGGCTACACCTTC. Encoded protein: CASSSAGGVNYGYTF.

This chain uses TRBV10-3 with TRBJ1-2, with 7 bases identical to TRBD1. CDR3 length: 11 amino acids. Looked up from germline, CDR1 is ENHRY and CDR2 is SYGVKD. With V trimmed by 7 bases and J by 6 bases, 2 bases remained unmatched. The CDR3 protein is CAIIRGDGYTF. The CDR3 bases are TGTGCCATCATCAGGGGGGATGGCTACACCTTC.

The genes are TRBV5-5 and TRBJ2-7; TRBD2 might be the D (5 bases). Germline-derived CDR1 and CDR2 are SGHKS and YYEKEE (reference sequence). V lost 4 bases, J lost 3 bases, and 17 bases lay in between. This CDR3 contains 15 residues. The CDR3 is CASSGTRETGYEQYF. For the CDR3, the DNA is TGTGCCAGCAGCGGCACTAGGGAGACTGGCTACGAGCAGTACTTC.

The chain uses TRBV5-4 and TRBJ2-7; 13 nucleotides align to TRBD2. There are 14 residues in the CDR3. Germline-derived CDR1 and CDR2 are SGHNT and YYREEE (reference sequence). The junction had 0 bases not matched to a gene; V was cut back by 4 bases and J by 2 bases. The CDR3 nucleotides are TGTGCCAGCAGCGGACTAGCGGGAGCCTACGAGCAGTACTTC. It codes for CASSGLAGAYEQYF.

This chain joins TRBV7-2 and TRBJ2-7; D is ambiguous. Trimming removed 5 bases from V and 1 base from J, with 12 bases in between. Germline CDR1 reads SGHTA; CDR2 reads FQGNSA. This CDR3 has 14 residues. The CDR3 DNA sequence: TGTGCCAGCAGCCCGCCAGACACTTCCTACGAGCAGTACTTC. Its translation: CASSPPDTSYEQYF.

Regarding this clone: The identical CDR3 is also encoded by other nucleotide sequences in the sample. The chain couples TRBV27 to TRBJ2-7; 7 bases agree with TRBD1. CDR1 is MNHEY, CDR2 SMNVEV, per germline (reference sequence). The CDR3 length is 15 residues. The junction had 6 bases not matched to a gene; V was cut back by 4 bases and J by 0 bases. CDR3 amino acids: CASSSRAGGSYEQYF. The CDR3 DNA is TGTGCCAGCAGTTCCCGGGCAGGGGGCTCCTACGAGCAGTACTTC.

The count of this clone is one. The chain is built from TRBV11-2 and TRBJ2-1; 12 bases match TRBD2. The germline CDR1 and CDR2 sequences are SGHAT and FQNNGV. The junction had 7 bases not matched to a gene; V was cut back by 4 bases and J by 9 bases. The CDR3 covers 15 residues. This CDR3 is CASSSRLAGVSEQFF. CDR3 bases: TGTGCCAGCAGCTCTCGACTAGCGGGAGTTAGTGAGCAGTTCTTC. The full variable domain, its missing parts supplied by reference TRBV11-2 and TRBJ2-1, is EAGVAQSPRYKIIEKRQSVAFWCNPISGHATLYWYQQILGQGPKLLIQFQNNGVVDDSQLPKDRFSAERLKGVDSTLKIQPAKLEDSAVYLCASSSRLAGVSEQFFGPGTRLTVL.

The chain couples TRBV4-1 to TRBJ2-2, with D hard to call. The CDR3 consists of 16 residues. Germline loops: CDR1 MGHRA, CDR2 YSYEKL. V was cut by 4 bases and J by 0 bases, with 12 bases left in between. Here the CDR3 DNA reads TGCGCCAGCAGCCCGGACCGAAGGGCGAACACCGGGGAGCTGTTTTTT. This encodes CASSPDRRANTGELFF.

The V gene is TRBV18, the J gene TRBJ2-7; TRBD2 is a possible D gene (5 bases). Germline CDR1 is KGHSH and CDR2 is LQKENI. The CDR3 covers 13 residues. V shed 5 bases and J shed 2 bases, with 10 bases lying between them. CDR3 loop: CASSVGSPYEQYF. The CDR3 nucleotides read TGTGCCAGCTCAGTAGGGAGCCCCTACGAGCAGTACTTC.

The chain has TRBV11-3 and TRBJ2-7; D possibly corresponds to TRBD2 (6 bases). Germline CDR1 and CDR2: SGHNT and YENEEA. The CDR3 contains 13 residues. V was trimmed by 5 bases and J by 2 bases, leaving 10 bases between them. CDR3 DNA: TGTGCCAGCAGCCGAGGACTACCCTACGAGCAGTACTTC. Encoded protein: CASSRGLPYEQYF.

The V gene is TRBV27, the J gene TRBJ2-7, with 9 bases aligning to TRBD2. Germline V gene data show CDR1 as MNHEY and CDR2 as SMNVEV (reference sequence). V dropped 7 bases and J dropped 6; count of bases not matched to a gene: 10. This CDR3 has 14 residues. The CDR3 protein is CASTAGGGSGEQYF. The CDR3 nucleotides are TGTGCCAGCACCGCGGGAGGGGGTTCCGGCGAGCAGTACTTC.

The chain combines TRBV5-8 with TRBJ2-3, with 9 bases fitting TRBD1. CDR1 SGHTS and CDR2 YDEGEE come from the germline V gene. The V gene end was trimmed by 5 bases and the J gene end by 4 bases; junction bases not matched to a gene: 8. The CDR3 runs to 15 residues. CDR3 nucleotides: TGTGCCAGCAGTAAGGGACAGGGAGGTGCAGATACGCAGTATTTT. This sequence encodes CASSKGQGGADTQYF. The full variable domain, with the rest looked up from reference TRBV5-8 and TRBJ2-3, is EAGVTQSPTHLIKTRGQQATLRCSPISGHTSVYWYQQALGLGLQFLLWYDEGEERNRGNFPPRFSGRQFPNYSSELNVNALELEDSALYLCASSKGQGGADTQYFGPGTRLTVL.

V gene TRBV4-2 combines with J gene TRBJ2-1; the match to TRBD2 covers 14 bases. V lost 5 bases to trimming and J lost 0 bases; unmatched junction nucleotides: 6. The CDR3 spans 18 residues. In germline, CDR1 is LGHNA, CDR2 YNFKEQ. The CDR3 nucleotides read TGTGCCAGCAGCGCGGGACTAGCGGGAGCCAGCTCCTACAATGAGCAGTTCTTC. It encodes CASSAGLAGASSYNEQFF.

This chain connects TRBV2 to TRBJ2-7; D call uncertain. Per the germline V gene, CDR1 is SNHLY and CDR2 is FYNNEI. The CDR3 totals 12 residues. Trimming took 0 bases from V and 7 from J, leaving 7 bases between them. CDR3: CASSEALREQYF. As DNA, the CDR3 is TGTGCCAGCAGTGAAGCGCTTAGGGAGCAGTACTTC.

This clone was counted only a few times. This chain uses TRBV2 with TRBJ2-7; 7 bases line up with TRBD1. Germline V CDR1 and CDR2: SNHLY, FYNNEI. The CDR3 is 13 residues long. After removal of 2 bases from V and 2 bases from J, the junction contained 0 bases not matched to a gene. CDR3 region: CASSEQGAYEQYF. DNA of the CDR3: TGTGCCAGCAGTGAACAGGGGGCCTACGAGCAGTACTTC.

The rearrangement joins TRBV13 to TRBJ2-5; 7 bases agree with TRBD2. J was trimmed by 4 bases and V by 4 bases; bases with no gene match: 6. In germline, CDR1 is PRHDT, CDR2 FYEKMQ (reference sequence). This CDR3 has 14 residues. CDR3 residues: CASSSGGGRETQYF. CDR3 coding DNA: TGTGCCAGCAGCTCGGGGGGAGGGAGAGAGACCCAGTACTTC.

The rearrangement joins TRBV4-3 to TRBJ2-7; 7 bases fit TRBD2. The length of the CDR3 is 15 residues. V lost 0 bases, J lost 3 bases, and 5 bases stayed unmatched. In germline, CDR1 is LGHNA, CDR2 YSLEER. CDR3 protein: CASSQDAGVLYEQYF. CDR3 in DNA: TGCGCCAGCAGCCAAGATGCGGGAGTACTCTACGAGCAGTACTTC.

Notes on this clone: Additional DNA sequences in this sample encode the identical CDR3. The chain joins TRBV11-2 to TRBJ2-1, with 16 bases lining up with TRBD2. The germline V gene has CDR1 SGHAT and CDR2 FQNNGV. The junction had 3 bases not matched to a gene; V was cut back by 3 bases and J by 7 bases. The CDR3 runs 16 residues. The CDR3 loop is CASSLGTSGRGNEQFF. The CDR3 coding sequence is TGTGCCAGCAGCTTGGGGACTAGCGGGAGGGGTAATGAGCAGTTCTTC.

This chain joins TRBV11-2 and TRBJ1-6; weak D call: TRBD1 (5 bases). Germline CDR1 is SGHAT and CDR2 is FQNNGV. This CDR3 region has 13 residues. V was shortened by 1 base and J by 13 bases, with 11 bases between the two germline ends. This CDR3 is CASSLVSGVPLHF. For the CDR3, the DNA is TGTGCCAGCAGCTTAGTCTCGGGGGTTCCCCTCCACTTT.